Each of the 18 T cell receptor beta chains below was sequenced from the same sample in a study of radiation and T cells in renal cell carcinoma. Sample treatment: treatment-naive control, cytoreductive nephrectomy. The protocol was immunoSEQ multiplex PCR, while the TCRdb copy is restricted to in-frame clones and leaves out a portion. In the table there are more than 15,000 clones, over 50% of which are singletons. The sequences come from tumor tissue, collected from a patient whose treatment was nephrectomy without radiotherapy. The origin of the receptors is a man aged 50 to 59 with renal cell carcinoma.

The J gene is TRBJ2-7, the V gene TRBV20-1; no clear D gene. Trimming left V 4 bases short and J 6 bases short, with 10 bases between. Germline assignment: CDR1 DFQATT and CDR2 SNEGSKA (reference sequence). The CDR3 totals 11 residues. The CDR3 sequence is CSAILGIEQYF. Written as DNA, the CDR3 is TGCAGTGCTATTTTAGGGATCGAGCAGTACTTC.

The chain uses TRBV5-8 and TRBJ1-1; D uncertain. Trimming removed 6 bases from V and 0 bases from J, with 15 bases in between. CDR3 size: 15 residues. The germline V gene encodes CDR1 SGHTS and CDR2 YDEGEE. CDR3 in amino acids: CASNARRTVNTEAFF. CDR3 DNA sequence: TGTGCCAGCAACGCGCGGCGCACCGTGAACACTGAAGCTTTCTTT. The complete variable domain, with remaining parts taken from reference TRBV5-8 and TRBJ1-1, reads EAGVTQSPTHLIKTRGQQATLRCSPISGHTSVYWYQQALGLGLQFLLWYDEGEERNRGNFPPRFSGRQFPNYSSELNVNALELEDSALYLCASNARRTVNTEAFFGQGTRLTVV.

The rearrangement uses TRBV4-2 and TRBJ1-2; D perhaps matches TRBD1 (6 bases). The CDR3 totals 17 residues. The V gene lost 0 bases and the J gene lost 4 bases, with 18 bases spanning the gap. The germline CDR1 and CDR2 sequences are LGHNA and YNFKEQ. CDR3 residues: CASSQDGGLSRGYGYTF. The CDR3 DNA is TGTGCCAGCAGCCAAGATGGGGGGCTCAGCCGCGGCTATGGCTACACCTTC.

With respect to this clone: Other nucleotide sequences in the sample specify the same CDR3. The J gene is TRBJ1-2, the V gene TRBV14; unclear D gene. V lost 0 bases and J 7 bases, leaving 6 bases between the germline ends. Germline V gives CDR1 SGHDN, CDR2 FVKESK. The CDR3 covers 12 residues. CDR3: CASSQEAGGYTF. The CDR3, as DNA: TGTGCCAGCAGCCAAGAAGCTGGTGGCTACACCTTC.

This clone was observed a few times. The J gene is TRBJ1-2, the V gene TRBV18, with 8 bases identical to TRBD1. The CDR3 spans 15 residues. The germline CDR1 and CDR2 sequences are KGHSH and LQKENI. V gave up 0 bases and J gave up 3 bases; unmatched junction bases: 3. The CDR3 DNA is TGTGCCAGCTCACCACCGGCAGGGGGCGACTATGGCTACACCTTC. The encoded protein is CASSPPAGGDYGYTF.

CDR3 in DNA: TGTGCCACCAGCAGGGATCCCACAGGGATGGCGCAGTACTTC. Translating gives CATSRDPTGMAQYF. This rearrangement joins TRBV15 to TRBJ2-7; a weak D match, TRBD1 (6 bases). The CDR3 runs 14 residues. V was cut by 3 bases and J by 9 bases, with 18 bases left in between. The V gene's germline CDR1 is LNHNV and CDR2 YYDKDF (reference sequence).

The sample holds a few counts of this clone. The chain uses TRBV18 and TRBJ1-1; D gene uncertain. The CDR3 consists of 14 residues. Germline V gives CDR1 KGHSH, CDR2 LQKENI. V lost 3 bases and J 5 bases, leaving 13 bases between the germline ends. For the CDR3, the DNA is TGTGCCAGCTCACCGAGAGGTGGGGAAACTGAAGCTTTCTTT. Amino acid sequence: CASSPRGGETEAFF.

As to this clone: This CDR3 is missing its conserved last phenylalanine or tryptophan, likely due to a read error. This chain joins TRBV6-1 and TRBJ1-5, with D tentatively TRBD1 (6 bases). Germline V gene data show CDR1 as MNHNS and CDR2 as SASEGT. CDR3 length: 15 amino acids. V was trimmed by 1 base and J by 4 bases, leaving 11 bases between them. The CDR3 protein is CASSEGQGMNQPQHL. The DNA for the CDR3 is TGTGCCAGCAGTGAAGGGCAGGGGATGAATCAGCCCCAGCATCTT.

This clone is a singleton in its sample. The J gene is TRBJ2-7, the V gene TRBV9; the D gene could be TRBD1 or TRBD2 (5 bases each). From germline, CDR1 is SGDLS and CDR2 YYNGEE. The CDR3 runs to 15 residues. V lost 4 bases to trimming and J lost 6 bases, with 20 bases between them. For the CDR3, the DNA is TGTGCCAGCAGCCCCGGGACCTCGATGGCGGGCGAGCAGTACTTC. Its protein is CASSPGTSMAGEQYF.

The V and J genes are TRBV10-3 and TRBJ1-3; no clear D gene. The CDR3 covers 16 residues. CDR1 is ENHRY, CDR2 SYGVKD, per germline. The V end was cut by 10 bases, the J end by 0 bases, with 19 bases between. CDR3 sequence (DNA): TGTGCCACACTAAAGGACCTTACGAGCTCTGGAAACACCATATATTTT. Translating gives CATLKDLTSSGNTIYF.

This chain uses TRBV9 with TRBJ1-1; D gene ambiguous. The length of the CDR3 is 15 residues. Per germline, CDR1 SGDLS and CDR2 YYNGEE. V gave up 3 bases and J gave up 1 base, with 13 bases separating them. CDR3 loop: CASSAVSGGNTEAFF. The CDR3 DNA is TGTGCCAGCAGCGCTGTATCGGGTGGGAACACTGAAGCTTTCTTT. Complete variable domain (other parts from reference TRBV9 and TRBJ1-1): DSGVTQTPKHLITATGQRVTLRCSPRSGDLSVYWYQQSLDQGLQFLIQYYNGEERAKGNILERFSAQQFPDLHSELNLSSLELGDSALYFCASSAVSGGNTEAFFGQGTRLTVV.

The CDR3 bases are TGTGCCTGGAGCCCCGGGTCCAACTATGGCTACACCTTC. It translates to CAWSPGSNYGYTF. J is TRBJ1-2 and V is TRBV30; no reliable D call. This CDR3 has 13 residues. The V gene's germline CDR1 is GTSNPN and CDR2 SVGIG (reference sequence). Trimming stripped 3 bases from V and 2 bases from J, with 10 bases between.

The V and J genes are TRBV4-2 and TRBJ2-1; perhaps TRBD2 as D (7 bases). Trimming left V 2 bases short and J 4 bases short, with 18 bases between. The CDR3 spans 17 residues. Germline V gene sequence: CDR1 LGHNA, CDR2 YNFKEQ. CDR3 region: CASSQLRGAGAYNEQFF. The CDR3 nucleotides are TGTGCCAGCAGCCAACTCAGAGGTGCGGGGGCGTACAATGAGCAGTTCTTC.

This clone was recorded at least ten times. The genes are TRBV19 and TRBJ1-1; D not resolved. V was trimmed by 7 bases and J by 4 bases, leaving 16 bases between them. This CDR3 comprises 14 residues. Germline assignment: CDR1 LNHDA and CDR2 SQIVND (reference sequence). CDR3 sequence: CASTIGLDLTEAFF. The CDR3 DNA reads TGTGCCAGTACCATCGGGTTAGATCTCACTGAAGCTTTCTTT.

J is TRBJ2-6 and V is TRBV30; D unclear. Germline V gene sequence: CDR1 GTSNPN, CDR2 SVGIG (reference sequence). This CDR3 contains 14 residues. Between the trimmed V and J ends, which lost 3 bases and 4 bases, there was a span of 10 bases. Written as DNA, the CDR3 is TGTGCCTGGAGCGACGAGTCCGGGGCCAACGTCCTGACTTTC. Amino acids: CAWSDESGANVLTF.

The rearrangement joins TRBV7-2 to TRBJ2-5; TRBD1 agrees at 7 bases. The V gene end was trimmed by 6 bases and the J gene end by 2 bases; junction bases not matched to a gene: 9. The CDR3 sequence is 15 residues long. Germline V gene lookup returns CDR1 SGHTA and CDR2 FQGNSA. CDR3 nucleotide sequence: TGTGCCAGCAGGCGCAGGACAGGCAGACAAGAGACCCAGTACTTC. This encodes CASRRRTGRQETQYF.

This sequence joins TRBV4-1 and TRBJ1-2; 8 bases are shared with TRBD1. Germline CDR1 reads MGHRA; CDR2 reads YSYEKL. The CDR3 loop spans 17 amino acids. The V and J ends lost 0 bases and 4 bases, in that order; junction bases with no gene match: 10. In DNA form, the CDR3 reads TGCGCCAGCAGCCAAGAATGGGACAGGCTAAGCGTCTATGGCTACACCTTC. This sequence encodes CASSQEWDRLSVYGYTF.

CDR3 coding DNA: TGTGCCAGCAGCTTAGACAGGACCAGCGGCTACACCTTC. Amino acid sequence: CASSLDRTSGYTF. This chain joins TRBV7-3 and TRBJ1-2, with a tentative D call TRBD1 (6 bases). V was clipped by 2 bases and J by 8 bases, with 12 bases between them. The CDR3 has 13 amino acids. The germline V gene has CDR1 SGHTA and CDR2 FQGTGA. The entire variable domain, with the rest obtained from reference TRBV7-3 and TRBJ1-2, is as follows: GAGVSQTPSNKVTEKGKYVELRCDPISGHTALYWYRQSLGQGPEFLIYFQGTGAADDSGLPNDRFFAVRPEGSVSTLKIQRTERGDSAVYLCASSLDRTSGYTFGSGTRLTVV.